This is a list of T cell receptor beta chains from one sample in a study of early T cells in non-severe SARS-CoV-2 infection. TCRdb called the 5' RACE reads again in MiXCR, with one record for every CDR3 protein. Of 50,000 to 65,000 distinct CDR3 sequences in the sample, approximately 14% were seen once. The sequenced material came from whole blood. The receptors were gathered from an adult who was a healthcare worker with PCR-confirmed SARS-CoV-2 infection or an uninfected control (not recorded which). Both conserved end residues are part of each CDR3. Fields, in order: D gene, clone size, V gene, J gene, CDR3 DNA, CDR3 protein. The D gene is left open where the match is weak. Part of the rows lack a size; the others show once, few, many or a class for expanded clones.

.	.	TRBV12-3/TRBV12-4	TRBJ1-1	TGTGCCAGCAGTTTTCTTGACAGCCCCTTACGTACTGAAGCTTTCTTT	CASSFLDSPLRTEAFF
.	.	TRBV10-1	TRBJ2-7	TGCGCCAGCAGTGAGACCCAACAAGGGGAGCAGTACTTC	CASSETQQGEQYF
.	many	TRBV6-6	TRBJ1-5	TGTGCCAGCAGTTACTCGGTTGGACGGGAGAATCAGCCCCAGCATTTT	CASSYSVGRENQPQHF
.	few	TRBV6-6	TRBJ1-6	TGTGCCAGCAGTTACCAGGACTCGACGTCACCCCTCCACTTT	CASSYQDSTSPLHF
.	many	TRBV7-8	TRBJ1-6	TGTGCCAGCAGCTCACCCACAACTTCACCCCTCCACTTT	CASSSPTTSPLHF
TRBD2	few	TRBV20-1	TRBJ2-2	TGCAGTGCGCTAGCGGGGGTCGGGGAGCTGTTTTTT	CSALAGVGELFF
.	.	TRBV6-1	TRBJ1-4	TGTGCCAGCAATGAAGCGGAGTCGGGTAATGAAAAACTGTTTTTT	CASNEAESGNEKLFF
.	few	TRBV20-1	TRBJ1-1	TGCAGTGCTACCTCTTACCAGGCGAACACTGAAGCTTTCTTT	CSATSYQANTEAFF
TRBD1	few	TRBV29-1	TRBJ1-2	TGCAGCGTCGTCGGGACAGGGGGCCCAGAGAGCTATGGCTACACCTTC	CSVVGTGGPESYGYTF
TRBD2	.	TRBV10-1	TRBJ2-7	TGCGCCAGCAGTGAGTCCCCCGGGGGGTACGAGCAGTACTTC	CASSESPGGYEQYF
.	.	TRBV12-3/TRBV12-4	TRBJ1-2	TGTGCCAGCGACGGCAGGCACTATGGCTACACCTTC	CASDGRHYGYTF
.	.	TRBV3-1	TRBJ1-6	TGTGCCAGCAGCCAAGCAGGGAATTCACCCCTCCACTTT	CASSQAGNSPLHF
.	few	TRBV5-6	TRBJ2-1	TGTGCCAGCAGCCATTGGACTCGCTACAATGAGCAGTTCTTC	CASSHWTRYNEQFF
.	few	TRBV27	TRBJ1-4	TGTGCCAGCAGTTTATTCACAGGGATTAATGAAAAACTGTTTTTT	CASSLFTGINEKLFF
TRBD1	few	TRBV18	TRBJ1-6	TGTGCCAGCTCACCACCGGGCGACAGGGGTAATTCACCCCTCCACTTT	CASSPPGDRGNSPLHF
.	.	TRBV5-4	TRBJ1-2	TGTGCCAGCAAGCGGGACACCACGAACTATGGCTACACCTTC	CASKRDTTNYGYTF
TRBD1	few	TRBV6-1	TRBJ2-7	TGTGCCAGCAGGACCGGGACAGGGTACAACGAGCAGTACTTC	CASRTGTGYNEQYF
.	.	TRBV6-5	TRBJ2-7	TGTGCCAGCAGTTACTCGAGGCGGCCCGAGCAGTACTTC	CASSYSRRPEQYF
.	.	TRBV5-5	TRBJ1-1	TGTGCCAGCAGGATGGGGGCAGCGGGAACTGAAGCTTTCTTT	CASRMGAAGTEAFF
TRBD1	.	TRBV5-1	TRBJ2-7	TGCGCCAGCAGCTCTGGACAGGGAACATTCGAGCAGTACTTC	CASSSGQGTFEQYF
.	few	TRBV4-1	TRBJ1-1	TGCGCCAGCAGCCAGAGGGGTAGGGAGAACACTGAAGCTTTCTTT	CASSQRGRENTEAFF
TRBD2	many	TRBV9	TRBJ2-3	TGTGCCAGCAGCATCCTAGCGGGTTCTAGCACAGATACGCAGTATTTT	CASSILAGSSTDTQYF
.	.	TRBV19	TRBJ1-5	TGTGCCAGTAGTATAGTGCCGTGGGGCAATCAGCCCCAGCATTTT	CASSIVPWGNQPQHF
TRBD1	.	TRBV4-3	TRBJ1-1	TGCGCCAGCAGCCAATGGACAGGGGTTACTGAAGCTTTCTTT	CASSQWTGVTEAFF
TRBD1	.	TRBV5-1	TRBJ2-7	TGCGCCAGCAGCCCCAGGGGGACAGGGGACTACGAGCAGTACTTC	CASSPRGTGDYEQYF
TRBD2	.	TRBV6-5	TRBJ2-5	TGTGCCAGCAGTTACTCGAGAGGCGGGGGTGGAAAGACCCAGTACTTC	CASSYSRGGGGKTQYF
.	few	TRBV7-2	TRBJ1-1	TGTGCCAGCAGCCCTCATCGGCCCGGGAAGAGGGAAGCTTTCTTT	CASSPHRPGKREAFF
TRBD1	few	TRBV7-6	TRBJ1-5	TGTGCCAGCAGCTATTCCGGGACAGGGCGCAATCAGCCCCAGCATTTT	CASSYSGTGRNQPQHF
TRBD1	.	TRBV6-2/TRBV6-3	TRBJ2-6	TGTGCCAGCAGTGGCAGGGGGTTCGCCTCTGGGGCCAACGTCCTGACTTTC	CASSGRGFASGANVLTF
.	many	TRBV7-9	TRBJ1-1	TGTGCCAGCAGCTTAGCGTCAGCTACTGAAGCTTTCTTT	CASSLASATEAFF
.	few	TRBV5-4	TRBJ2-7	TGTGCCAGCAGCTCAATGGGGGCAGGCTTCTCCTACGAGCAGTACTTC	CASSSMGAGFSYEQYF
.	many	TRBV7-9	TRBJ2-4	TGTGCCAGCAGCTTAGAGCGGGTAGGGCGACGGCCGGAAAACATTCAGTACTTC	CASSLERVGRRPENIQYF
.	.	TRBV12-5	TRBJ2-5	TGTGCTAGTGGTTTGCCCGCTAGCTTGGAGACCCAGTACTTC	CASGLPASLETQYF
.	many	TRBV4-3	TRBJ1-2	TGCGCCAGCAGCCAAGATAAGTGGACGGGGAACTATGGCTACACCTTC	CASSQDKWTGNYGYTF
TRBD1	few	TRBV3-1	TRBJ1-1	TGTGCCAGCCATGGAGGGGGCGCGGACACTGAAGCTTTCTTT	CASHGGGADTEAFF
TRBD1	few	TRBV19	TRBJ1-5	TGTGCCAGTAGTCCTGGGACAGTCTATCAGCCCCAGCATTTT	CASSPGTVYQPQHF
.	few	TRBV18	TRBJ2-4	TGTGCCAGCTCACCACCGGCAGATCAGTACTTC	CASSPPADQYF
TRBD1	.	TRBV6-2/TRBV6-3	TRBJ1-5	TGTGCCAGCAGCTACATCAAACAGGGGAATCAGCCCCAGCATTTT	CASSYIKQGNQPQHF
TRBD1	.	TRBV18	TRBJ2-7	TGTGTCACCAGAGCCGGGACAGGGGATTACGAGCAGTACTTC	CVTRAGTGDYEQYF